Following are 9 T cell receptor beta chains from one sample sequenced in a study of T cell clonality in common variable immunodeficiency. Profiling relied on immunoSEQ multiplex PCR, and the TCRdb table lists in-frame clones only, not all of them. Listed for the sample are tens of thousands of clones, none seen a single time. The sequencing sample was made of peripheral blood mononuclear cells. Source of these receptors: a person aged 18-70 years in good health.

This clone was found many times. Germline is not matched at one junction end, which may reflect a read error. The sequence runs out 3 residues before the end of the CDR3; the remainder is reconstructed from the germline J gene. The chain couples TRBV5-1 to TRBJ1-1; D might be TRBD1 (5 bases). The CDR3 is made up of 14 amino acids. Looked up from germline, CDR1 is SGHRS and CDR2 is YFSETQ. The CDR3 here is CASSPIEGNAEAFF. CDR3 DNA, as far as it was read: TGCGCCAGCAGCCCGATCGAGGGGAACGCTGAA.

This clone was counted many times. The read halts 3 residues ahead of the CDR3 end, with the missing end drawn from the germline J gene. The sample holds other DNA sequences that translate to the same CDR3. V is TRBV7-2 and J is TRBJ1-3; no clear D. Germline loops: CDR1 SGHTA, CDR2 FQGNSA. V shed 3 bases and J shed 8 bases, with 11 bases lying between them. This CDR3 has 13 residues. The CDR3 DNA, read in part, is TGTGCCAGCAGCTTCTCGGGGTTCGACACC. As protein: CASSFSGFDT. The entire CDR3 protein reads CASSFSGFDTIYF.

This clone was observed many times. The read finishes 3 residues shy of the CDR3 end, and the germline J gene is used to complete it. The chain carries TRBV6-4 and TRBJ2-2, with TRBD1 matching over 8 bases. Germline CDR1 is MRHNA and CDR2 is SNTAGT. CDR3 length: 15 residues. With V trimmed by 5 bases and J by 1 base, 3 bases remained unmatched. The chain's CDR3 is CASSPGTGNTGELFF. The covered CDR3 bases are TGTGCCAGCAGTCCCGGGACAGGGAACACCGGGGAG.

This clone has at least ten counts. The CDR3 goes on 3 residues after the read ends, and that part is filled in from the germline J gene. The chain uses TRBV18 and TRBJ2-1; D uncertain. The CDR3 is 13 residues long. The V and J ends lost 0 bases and 8 bases respectively, with 8 bases between them. Germline loops: CDR1 KGHSH, CDR2 LQKENI. The sequenced CDR3 bases are TGTGCCAGCTCACCACCCTCGGCGGATGAG. Its translation is CASSPPSADE. The entire CDR3 protein reads CASSPPSADEQFF. The full variable domain, rest sourced from reference TRBV18 and TRBJ2-1, is NAGVMQNPRHLVRRRGQEARLRCSPMKGHSHVYWYRQLPEEGLKFMVYLQKENIIDESGMPKERFSAEFPKEGPSILRIQQVVRGDSAAYFCASSPPSADEQFFGPGTRLTVL.

This clone was seen repeatedly, ten times or more. The read falls 3 residues short of the CDR3 end, and the missing part is taken from the germline J gene. The rearrangement links TRBV20-1 to TRBJ2-1; TRBD2 matches at 8 bases. The CDR3 is 17 residues long. Germline V gene lookup returns CDR1 DFQATT and CDR2 SNEGSKA (reference sequence). The junction had 7 bases not matched to a gene; V was cut back by 0 bases and J by 0 bases. The DNA read from the CDR3 is TGCAGTGCTAGAGATATCCTAAGCGGGAGCTCCTACAATGAG. Translation: CSARDILSGSSYNE. The entire CDR3 is CSARDILSGSSYNEQFF.

This clone occurred many times. The CDR3 end falls 3 residues outside the read, so it is completed with the germline J gene. V and J are TRBV7-8 and TRBJ2-1, with D perhaps TRBD2 (6 bases). CDR1 SGHVS and CDR2 FQNEAQ come from the germline V gene. Between the trimmed V and J ends, which lost 6 bases and 0 bases, there was a span of 21 bases. The CDR3 contains 18 residues. This CDR3 reads CASSRTLAERVSYNEQFF. CDR3 DNA, as far as it was read: TGTGCCAGCAGTCGGACGTTAGCGGAGAGGGTCTCCTACAATGAG.

This clone was seen at least ten times. Coverage ceases 3 residues before the CDR3 finishes, and the germline J gene fills in the end. The V call is TRBV20-1, the J call TRBJ2-5; D is possibly TRBD1 (8 bases). Germline CDR1 DFQATT, CDR2 SNEGSKA (reference sequence). This CDR3 is built from 14 residues. V was cut by 3 bases and J by 2 bases, with 13 bases left in between. CDR3 region: CSARTGEGQETQYF. CDR3 bases read: TGCAGTGCTAGGACAGGGGAGGGACAAGAGACC.

In its sample, this clone was seen many times. The sequence runs out 3 residues before the end of the CDR3; the remainder is reconstructed from the germline J gene. The rearrangement links TRBV6-2 or TRBV6-3 to TRBJ2-7, with D perhaps matching TRBD1 (5 bases). The CDR3 contains 14 residues. The germline V gene encodes CDR1 MNHEY and CDR2 SVGEGT. V was shortened by 2 bases and J by 3 bases, with 11 bases between the two germline ends. Partial CDR3 DNA: TGTGCCAGCAGTTACCTGACAGACGGCTACGAG. It encodes CASSYLTDGYE. The full CDR3 sequence reads CASSYLTDGYEQYF.

This clone was counted a few times. The CDR3 end falls 3 residues outside the read, so it is completed with the germline J gene. The rearrangement links TRBV7-8 to TRBJ1-2; D is undetermined. This CDR3 has 16 residues. Germline CDR1 and CDR2: SGHVS and FQNEAQ. The CDR3 spells CASSFTSISSYNDYTF. The DNA read from the CDR3 is TGTGCCAGCAGCTTTACTAGTATCAGCTCCTACAATGAC.